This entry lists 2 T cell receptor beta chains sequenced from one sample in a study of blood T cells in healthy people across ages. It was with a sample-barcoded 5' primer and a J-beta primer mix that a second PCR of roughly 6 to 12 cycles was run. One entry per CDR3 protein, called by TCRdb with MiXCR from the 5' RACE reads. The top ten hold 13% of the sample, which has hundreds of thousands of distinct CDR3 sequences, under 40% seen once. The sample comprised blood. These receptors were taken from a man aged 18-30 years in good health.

The CDR3 nucleotides are TGTGCCAGTAGTGAAACAGGGGGCAGGAATAGCAATCAGCCCCAGCATTTT. It specifies CASSETGGRNSNQPQHF. The chain joins TRBV19 to TRBJ1-5, with 9 bases aligning to TRBD1. The J segment lost 0 bases and the V segment lost 5 bases, leaving 8 bases of the junction unmatched. The CDR3 is made up of 17 amino acids. CDR1 and CDR2 from the germline V gene are LNHDA and SQIVND (reference sequence).

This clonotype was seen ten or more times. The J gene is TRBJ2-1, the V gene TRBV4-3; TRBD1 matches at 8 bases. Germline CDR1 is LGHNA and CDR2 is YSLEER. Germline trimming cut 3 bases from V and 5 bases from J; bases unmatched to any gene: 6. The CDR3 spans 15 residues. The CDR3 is CASSHADRDDNEQFF. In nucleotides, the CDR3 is TGCGCCAGCAGCCACGCGGACAGGGACGACAATGAGCAGTTCTTC.